This TCR beta chain came from a study of blood T cell repertoires in COVID-19. Study-wide background: The United States, Italy and Spain supplied acute and convalescent COVID-19 samples. In each case, the material was cDNA or gDNA derived from T cells, B-cell-depleted T cells, or PBMCs.

This table comes from immunoSEQ multiplex PCR, and its TCRdb copy is limited to in-frame clones, with some not included. The sample holds about 300,000 clones; 87% are singletons and the top ten take around 6%. The cohort comprised adults aged about 18 to 100 years residing in 24 US areas. Participant reports of clinical history set cohort assignment. V was shortened by 2 bases and J by 8 bases, with 10 bases between the two germline ends. The germline V gene has CDR1 SGHRS and CDR2 YFSETQ. This CDR3 has 12 amino acids. The TCR was taken from a woman in her 30s who had recovered from COVID-19. Sequenced: PBMCs or T cells enriched from blood (not recorded which). This chain joins TRBV5-1 and TRBJ1-2, with D tentatively TRBD1 (5 bases). CDR3 sequence: CASSFQGRGYTF. The CDR3 coding sequence is TGCGCCAGCAGCTTTCAGGGTAGGGGCTACACCTTC. The complete variable domain, with remaining parts taken from reference TRBV5-1 and TRBJ1-2, reads KAGVTQTPRYLIKTRGQQVTLSCSPISGHRSVSWYQQTPGQGLQFLFEYFSETQRNKGNFPGRFSGRQFSNSRSEMNVSTLELGDSALYLCASSFQGRGYTFGSGTRLTVV.